This paragraph reports one T cell receptor beta chain. What it recognizes is unknown. This entry comes from a study of lymphopenia after photon versus proton radiotherapy. Sequencing was performed with immunoSEQ multiplex PCR; in TCRdb, only in-frame clones are kept and a portion is missing. The data show 25,000 to 30,000 clones, about 81% seen once. The study, taken as a whole, reports: Proton therapy kept repertoires fairly stable, unlike photons, which gained effector/memory cells. Only patients who died were analyzed for survival; proton advantage is unproven. Larger post-nadir TCR diversity loss correlated inversely with survival in deceased patients. Oligoclonal CD8+ Temra expansion after nadir drove photon patients' diversity drop.

Deletions cut 2 bases from V and 6 bases from J, with 18 bases between. Germline CDR1 is MNHEY and CDR2 is SVGAGI. This CDR3 is built from 16 residues. The TCR comes from a man in his forties or fifties with gastric cancer. Sequencing was performed on peripheral blood, taken from a patient treated with photon-based radiotherapy. The chain recombines TRBV6-5 with TRBJ2-3; perhaps TRBD2 as D (5 bases). CDR3 DNA sequence: TGTGCCAGCAGTTACGCGCTAGCTGCGGGCCCGGATACGCAGTATTTT. Translated, it gives CASSYALAAGPDTQYF.